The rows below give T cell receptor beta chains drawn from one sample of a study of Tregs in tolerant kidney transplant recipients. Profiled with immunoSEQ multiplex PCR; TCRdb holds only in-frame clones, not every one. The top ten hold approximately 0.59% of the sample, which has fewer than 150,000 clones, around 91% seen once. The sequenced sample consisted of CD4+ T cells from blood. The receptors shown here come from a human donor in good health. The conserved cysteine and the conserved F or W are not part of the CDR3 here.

CDR3aa: AIRLAGGPGTQY
j_gene: TRBJ2-5
v_gene: TRBV10-2

CDR3aa: ASSYWGPPYEQY
j_gene: .
v_gene: TRBV6-6

CDR3aa: ASRDISYEQY
j_gene: TRBJ2-7
v_gene: TRBV10-2

CDR3aa: ASSQGPGLAVDTQY
j_gene: TRBJ2-3
v_gene: TRBV4-2

CDR3aa: ASGTGADTGELF
j_gene: TRBJ2-2
v_gene: TRBV10-3

CDR3aa: ASRLDRARNEQF
j_gene: TRBJ2-1
v_gene: TRBV7-9

CDR3aa: ASSSSETQY
j_gene: TRBJ2-5
v_gene: TRBV5-1

CDR3aa: ASSPRWSGELF
j_gene: TRBJ2-2
v_gene: TRBV7-6

CDR3aa: ASSLDRGEGRAF
j_gene: TRBJ1-1
v_gene: TRBV11-3

CDR3aa: ASSYVDSTDTQY
j_gene: TRBJ2-3
v_gene: TRBV7-2

CDR3aa: ASSEVAGELGGCEQY
j_gene: TRBJ2-7
v_gene: TRBV6-1

CDR3aa: ASRGETQY
j_gene: TRBJ2-5
v_gene: TRBV7-9

CDR3aa: AWSVKNIQY
j_gene: TRBJ2-4
v_gene: TRBV30

CDR3aa: ASSLSTDTQY
j_gene: TRBJ2-3
v_gene: TRBV5-1

CDR3aa: ASSPPGTVSYEQY
j_gene: TRBJ2-7
v_gene: TRBV18

CDR3aa: ATSLGTDTQY
j_gene: TRBJ2-3
v_gene: TRBV7-7

CDR3aa: AWSISGGNEQY
j_gene: TRBJ2-7
v_gene: TRBV30

CDR3aa: ASSFLDRELAQPQH
j_gene: TRBJ1-5
v_gene: TRBV7-3

CDR3aa: ASSLTSPETQY
j_gene: TRBJ2-5
v_gene: TRBV5-1

CDR3aa: ASSELRGQTGRYNEQF
j_gene: TRBJ2-1
v_gene: TRBV7-8

CDR3aa: ASSVPTDSYEQY
j_gene: TRBJ2-7
v_gene: TRBV6-1

CDR3aa: ASSLSGLTGGEGDYGYT
j_gene: TRBJ1-2
v_gene: TRBV28

CDR3aa: ASSFRGGEDTQY
j_gene: TRBJ2-3
v_gene: TRBV5-1

CDR3aa: ASRETGLGETQY
j_gene: TRBJ2-5
v_gene: TRBV7-9

CDR3aa: ASSLAGSTGQPQH
j_gene: TRBJ1-5
v_gene: TRBV5-1

CDR3aa: ASSLLVAGSETQY
j_gene: TRBJ2-5
v_gene: TRBV6-1

CDR3aa: AISWDNTDTQY
j_gene: TRBJ2-3
v_gene: TRBV10-3

CDR3aa: ASSIGTSGGDEQY
j_gene: TRBJ2-7
v_gene: TRBV5-1

CDR3aa: ASSIRGGEQY
j_gene: TRBJ2-7
v_gene: TRBV19